A single sample is the source of the 16 T cell receptor beta chains below, sequenced in a study of response to subunit inactivated influenza vaccine. A single record per CDR3 protein comes from TCRdb applying MiXCR to the RT-PCR reads. The sample yields 710,000 or so distinct CDR3 sequences, about 15% seen once. Sequencing used PBMCs from blood, obtained 11 to 12 days after vaccination. These receptors all stem from a man aged 45-65 years who received an inactivated influenza vaccine.

In its sample, this clonotype was seen a few times. V is TRBV7-2 and J is TRBJ2-7; D gene unclear. CDR3 length equals 14 residues. CDR1 is SGHTA and CDR2 is FQGNSA in the germline V gene. Deletions cut 5 bases from V and 0 bases from J, with 11 bases between. The CDR3 DNA reads as TGTGCCAGCAGCCCATCCACGAACTCCTACGAGCAGTACTTC. It yields the protein CASSPSTNSYEQYF.

The chain is built from TRBV6-2 or TRBV6-3 and TRBJ2-7; 13 bases fit TRBD2. The V gene's germline CDR1 is MNHEY and CDR2 SVGEGT. The CDR3 contains 14 residues. V was pared by 4 bases and J by 6 bases, with 3 bases of the junction left unmatched. The CDR3 region is CASSSGLAGAEQYF. CDR3 in DNA: TGTGCCAGCAGTTCAGGACTAGCGGGGGCCGAGCAGTACTTC.

This clonotype has a handful of counts. The chain joins TRBV5-5 to TRBJ1-1, with a tentative D call TRBD1 (5 bases). Trimming stripped 1 base from V and 4 bases from J, with 14 bases between. The CDR3 is 15 amino acids. Per germline, CDR1 SGHKS and CDR2 YYEKEE (reference sequence). The CDR3 sequence is CASSLLQGSTTEAFF. The CDR3 DNA follows: TGTGCCAGCAGCTTGTTGCAGGGTTCCACCACTGAAGCTTTCTTT.

This clonotype turned up a few times. The chain carries TRBV18 and TRBJ2-7; D is unclear. This CDR3 contains 14 residues. The germline V and J ends were trimmed by 1 base and 6 bases, with 13 bases remaining between them. Germline V gene sequence: CDR1 KGHSH, CDR2 LQKENI. CDR3: CASSPLTGPSEQYF. Here the CDR3 DNA reads TGTGCCAGCTCACCACTTACTGGCCCGAGCGAGCAGTACTTC.

J is TRBJ2-3 and V is TRBV15; 14 bases align to TRBD2. In germline, CDR1 is LNHNV, CDR2 YYDKDF (reference sequence). The CDR3 totals 18 residues. Trimming took 4 bases from V and 5 from J; bases not matched to a gene: 11. The CDR3 sequence is CATSTARPGTSGRDTQYF. The CDR3 DNA follows: TGTGCCACCAGCACCGCGCGACCCGGGACTAGCGGGAGAGATACGCAGTATTTT.

This clonotype has more than one count but fewer than ten. The V and J genes are TRBV6-1 and TRBJ2-2; D is ambiguous. The CDR3 covers 15 residues. The V and J ends lost 4 bases and 3 bases respectively, with 12 bases between them. Germline assignment: CDR1 MNHNS and CDR2 SASEGT. This CDR3 is CASSADHRDTGELFF. In DNA, the CDR3 is TGTGCCAGCAGTGCCGACCATAGGGACACCGGGGAGCTGTTTTTT.

The chain joins TRBV7-6 to TRBJ2-4; the D gene is possibly TRBD1 (6 bases). The CDR3 consists of 16 residues. Trimming took off 5 bases at V and 6 bases at J, with 20 bases between the two ends. CDR1 and CDR2 from the germline V gene are SGHVS and FNYEAQ. CDR3 nucleotide sequence: TGTGCCAGCAGCGGCAGCGACCAGGGGTGGGGAAACATTCAGTACTTC. Translated: CASSGSDQGWGNIQYF. Using reference TRBV7-6 and TRBJ2-4 for the parts outside the CDR3, the full variable domain is GAGVSQSPRYKVTKRGQDVALRCDPISGHVSLYWYRQALGQGPEFLTYFNYEAQQDKSGLPNDRFSAERPEGSISTLTIQRTEQRDSAMYRCASSGSDQGWGNIQYFGAGTRLSVL.

This clonotype was seen a handful of times. The CDR3 spells CGTRQGDNQPQHF. The CDR3, as DNA: TGCGGCACTCGACAGGGGGACAATCAGCCCCAGCATTTT. The genes are TRBV20-1 and TRBJ1-5, with 9 bases that match TRBD1. Germline lookup yields CDR1 DFQATT and CDR2 SNEGSKA (reference sequence). This CDR3 has 13 residues.

The gene calls are TRBV7-9 and TRBJ2-2; 8 positions agree with TRBD1. V lost 4 bases to trimming and J lost 1 base; unmatched junction nucleotides: 8. This CDR3 spans 17 amino acids. CDR1 and CDR2 from the germline V gene are SEHNR and FQNEAQ (reference sequence). CDR3 nucleotide sequence: TGTGCCAGCAGCTCAGATCCGGGACAGGTGAACACCGGGGAGCTGTTTTTT. The encoded protein is CASSSDPGQVNTGELFF.

V usage is TRBV5-6 and J usage is TRBJ1-2, with TRBD1 matching 7 bases. V lost 6 bases, J lost 0 bases, and 5 bases stayed unmatched. The CDR3 has 14 amino acids. In germline, CDR1 is SGHDT, CDR2 YYEEEE. CDR3 protein: CASTGTVANYGYTF. The CDR3 nucleotides read TGTGCCAGCACCGGGACAGTAGCTAACTATGGCTACACCTTC.

This clonotype was found a few times. V and J are TRBV7-2 and TRBJ2-7, with TRBD2 identical over 12 bases. V dropped 5 bases and J dropped 0; count of bases not matched to a gene: 5. The CDR3 runs 16 residues. Looked up from germline, CDR1 is SGHTA and CDR2 is FQGNSA. The CDR3 sequence: CASSRRGLAGSYEQYF. The CDR3 nucleotides read TGTGCCAGCAGCCGGCGGGGACTAGCGGGCTCCTACGAGCAGTACTTC.

V is TRBV3-1 and J is TRBJ2-6; possibly TRBD1 or TRBD2 for D (6 bases each). The CDR3 sequence is 19 residues long. Germline values: CDR1 LGHDT, CDR2 YNNKEL (reference sequence). V lost 2 bases to trimming and J lost 3 bases, with 20 bases between them. CDR3 sequence reads: CASSQNPLLRGLGANVLTF. DNA for the CDR3: TGTGCCAGCAGCCAAAACCCCCTCCTCCGGGGGCTTGGGGCCAACGTCCTGACTTTC.

The chain couples TRBV11-2 to TRBJ1-6, with TRBD1 matching over 8 bases. CDR1 is SGHAT, CDR2 FQNNGV, per germline. This CDR3 region has 13 residues. Trimming removed 3 bases from V and 19 bases from J; junction bases left unmatched: 11. The CDR3: CASSFKTRDRLHF. The CDR3 coding sequence is TGTGCCAGCAGCTTTAAAACCCGGGACAGGCTGCACTTT.

This clonotype was detected only a few times. The rearrangement joins TRBV4-2 to TRBJ1-1; 8 bases are a match to TRBD1. With V trimmed by 1 base and J by 6 bases, 4 bases remained unmatched. CDR3 length: 14 amino acids. Germline V gene data show CDR1 as LGHNA and CDR2 as YNFKEQ. CDR3 sequence (DNA): TGTGCCAGCAGCCAAGCGACAGGGGTTCCTGAAGCTTTCTTT. Translating it yields CASSQATGVPEAFF.

The chain combines TRBV5-1 with TRBJ2-7; TRBD1 matches at 9 bases. Germline trimming cut 0 bases from V and 6 bases from J; bases unmatched to any gene: 7. This CDR3 comprises 15 residues. Germline CDR1 is SGHRS and CDR2 is YFSETQ. DNA of the CDR3: TGCGCCAGCAGCTTGGCCCGGGACAGGGTAAGCGAGCAGTACTTC. This gives the protein CASSLARDRVSEQYF.

This chain uses TRBV11-2 with TRBJ2-1; D may be TRBD2 (6 bases). Trimming removed 1 base from V and 4 bases from J, with 14 bases in between. The CDR3 is 16 amino acids. Per germline, CDR1 SGHAT and CDR2 FQNNGV. Written as DNA, the CDR3 is TGTGCCAGCAGCTTAGTATGGACTAACGGTTACAATGAGCAGTTCTTC. It specifies CASSLVWTNGYNEQFF.